The 8 T cell receptor beta chains given below trace back to one sample, sequenced in a study of post-analysis software for immune sequencing data. Unique molecular identifiers were built into the TCR beta cDNA libraries. TCRdb used MiXCR to reprocess the PCR reads, holding one entry per CDR3 protein. The sample lists 600,000 to 750,000 distinct CDR3 sequences, approximately 59% occurring once. Study-wide points: Patients showed TRBV5-6, TRBV5-1 and TRBV20-1 among 4 or 5 TRBV segments more frequent than in controls.

These receptors lack a known antigen. Sequenced sample: blood. The receptors come from a girl aged 2-15 years with multiple sclerosis.

V is TRBV20-1 and J is TRBJ2-3; 8 bases map to TRBD1. The CDR3 extends over 12 amino acids. Germline V gene lookup returns CDR1 DFQATT and CDR2 SNEGSKA (reference sequence). CDR3 protein: CSRDRGTDTQYF. CDR3 DNA sequence: TGCAGCCGTGACAGGGGAACAGATACGCAGTATTTT.

This chain joins TRBV13 and TRBJ2-1, with TRBD1 matching over 9 bases. V trimming: 5 bases; J trimming: 3 bases; junction bases outside the gene matches: 8. This CDR3 has 16 residues. In germline, CDR1 is PRHDT, CDR2 FYEKMQ (reference sequence). The CDR3 here is CASSPPGTGIYNEQFF. CDR3 DNA: TGTGCCAGCAGCCCTCCCGGGACAGGGATCTACAATGAGCAGTTCTTC.

The chain links TRBV20-1 to TRBJ2-7, with D tentatively TRBD1 (5 bases). Looked up from germline, CDR1 is DFQATT and CDR2 is SNEGSKA (reference sequence). V dropped 0 bases and J dropped 0 bases, with 12 bases sitting between them. CDR3 length: 15 amino acids. The CDR3 coding sequence is TGCAGTGCTAGAGATCGGTCCGACAGCTCCTACGAGCAGTACTTC. Translation gives CSARDRSDSSYEQYF.

In this sample, this clonotype turned up a few times. This chain uses TRBV12-5 with TRBJ1-2; 8 bases match TRBD1. The CDR3 runs to 18 residues. CDR1 is LGHNT and CDR2 is FRNRAP in the germline V gene. The J segment lost 1 base and the V segment lost 0 bases, leaving 10 bases of the junction unmatched. The CDR3, as DNA: TGTGCTAGTGGTTTGGTAGTGACAGGGGCTTGGTATAACTATGGCTACACCTTC. Its translation: CASGLVVTGAWYNYGYTF.

This chain joins TRBV28 and TRBJ1-4; D is possibly TRBD1 (5 bases). With 3 bases removed from V and 0 bases from J, the gap between germline ends came to 11 bases. Germline V lookup: CDR1 MDHEN, CDR2 SYDVKM. CDR3 length: 16 amino acids. CDR3 residues: CASSFYRGATNEKLFF. In DNA form, the CDR3 reads TGTGCCAGCAGTTTTTATCGAGGGGCAACTAATGAAAAACTGTTTTTT.

CDR3 nucleotides: TGTGCCAGCAACTCAGGGGTCTCCTACGAGCAGTACTTC. Protein sequence: CASNSGVSYEQYF. V gene TRBV6-2 or TRBV6-3 combines with J gene TRBJ2-7; D perhaps matches TRBD1 (6 bases). The length of the CDR3 is 13 residues. From germline, CDR1 is MNHEY and CDR2 SVGEGT. V lost 7 bases and J lost 0, with 10 bases in between.

This chain links TRBV7-2 with TRBJ1-6; D gene ambiguous. V lost 0 bases and J lost 12, with 3 bases in between. The CDR3 length is 11 residues. Germline V lookup: CDR1 SGHTA, CDR2 FQGNSA. The CDR3 nucleotides are TGTGCCAGCAGCTTAGCGGGACCCCTCCACTTT. The encoded protein is CASSLAGPLHF.

The chain has TRBV3-1 and TRBJ2-1, with TRBD2 matching 11 bases. Per germline, CDR1 LGHDT and CDR2 YNNKEL (reference sequence). Trimming removed 0 bases from V and 12 bases from J; junction bases left unmatched: 7. This CDR3 contains 15 residues. Here the CDR3 DNA reads TGTGCCAGCAGCCAAGAAGGGCTAGCGGGAGGAGGGCAGTTCTTC. Residues: CASSQEGLAGGGQFF.